This T cell receptor beta chain emerged from a study of cytomegalovirus exposure and HLA in healthy donors. J gave up 5 bases and V 0 bases, and 7 bases lay outside the gene matches. The CDR3 totals 16 residues. Germline V gene data show CDR1 as MRHNA and CDR2 as SNTAGT. The PCR had 60 Vbeta and 13 Jbeta primers. Some clones are missing from TCRdb's copy, which holds only in-frame ones; the method was immunoSEQ multiplex PCR. The data hold around 140,000 clones, with roughly three quarters observed a single time. The TCR was taken from a woman aged 60 to 75 in good health and CMV-seronegative. This chain uses TRBV6-4 with TRBJ2-1, with 7 nucleotides matching TRBD2. The sample taken for sequencing was PBMCs. The CDR3 DNA reads as TGTGCCAGCAGTGACTCCCTCGCGGGAGCGGACAATGAGCAGTTCTTC. This encodes CASSDSLAGADNEQFF.